A selection of T cell receptor beta chains follows, all from one sample in a study of cytomegalovirus exposure and HLA in healthy donors. Only in-frame clones appear in the TCRdb table, and some are missing; sequencing was by immunoSEQ multiplex PCR. The data contain some 140,000 clones, about four fifths of them singletons. Material for sequencing was PBMCs. These TCRs come from a male donor in good health and CMV-seronegative. The CDR3 runs from the conserved cysteine through the conserved F or W. D genes are given only for firm matches. Size values are once, few and many counts, or a class for expanded clones, and some rows have none.

v_gene: TRBV5-1; d_gene: NA; abundance: NA; j_gene: TRBJ2-7; CDR3aa: CASSFSAGTYEQYF; CDR3nt: TGCGCCAGCAGCTTCTCGGCAGGGACCTACGAGCAGTACTTC
v_gene: TRBV6-1; d_gene: TRBD1; abundance: few; j_gene: TRBJ1-5; CDR3aa: CASRTGAQPQHF; CDR3nt: TGTGCCAGCAGGACAGGGGCTCAGCCCCAGCATTTT
v_gene: TRBV9; d_gene: NA; abundance: NA; j_gene: TRBJ1-4; CDR3aa: CASSPGGNEKLFF; CDR3nt: TGTGCCAGCAGCCCGGGAGGGAATGAAAAACTGTTTTTT
v_gene: TRBV5-6; d_gene: NA; abundance: once; j_gene: TRBJ2-3; CDR3aa: CASAQGLTQYF; CDR3nt: TGTGCCAGCGCCCAGGGGCTTACGCAGTATTTT
v_gene: TRBV19; d_gene: NA; abundance: NA; j_gene: TRBJ2-5; CDR3aa: CASSIGGRQETQYF; CDR3nt: TGTGCCAGTAGTATAGGGGGCAGGCAAGAGACCCAGTACTTC
v_gene: TRBV5-8; d_gene: NA; abundance: NA; j_gene: TRBJ2-1; CDR3aa: CASSLGVNEQFF; CDR3nt: TGTGCCAGCAGCTTAGGGGTCAATGAGCAGTTCTTC
v_gene: TRBV7-2; d_gene: NA; abundance: NA; j_gene: TRBJ1-1; CDR3aa: CASSFRTSGNTEAFF; CDR3nt: TGTGCCAGCAGCTTCCGGACATCGGGGAACACTGAAGCTTTCTTT
v_gene: TRBV4-2; d_gene: TRBD2; abundance: NA; j_gene: TRBJ2-1; CDR3aa: CASSQGRGGDEQFF; CDR3nt: TGTGCCAGCAGCCAAGGAAGGGGAGGGGATGAGCAGTTCTTC
v_gene: TRBV6-5; d_gene: NA; abundance: NA; j_gene: TRBJ2-6; CDR3aa: CASSHSSSGANVLTF; CDR3nt: TGTGCCAGCAGCCACAGCTCCTCTGGGGCCAACGTCCTGACTTTC
v_gene: TRBV6-1; d_gene: NA; abundance: NA; j_gene: TRBJ2-7; CDR3aa: CASSAQTGYYEQYF; CDR3nt: TGTGCCAGCAGTGCCCAGACAGGTTACTACGAGCAGTACTTC
v_gene: TRBV5-1; d_gene: NA; abundance: NA; j_gene: TRBJ2-1; CDR3aa: CASSLAVLKYEQFF; CDR3nt: TGCGCCAGCAGCTTGGCGGTCCTTAAATATGAGCAGTTCTTC
v_gene: TRBV5-1; d_gene: NA; abundance: NA; j_gene: TRBJ2-6; CDR3aa: CASSWGAGANVLTF; CDR3nt: TGCGCCAGCAGCTGGGGGGCTGGGGCCAACGTCCTGACTTTC
v_gene: TRBV18; d_gene: NA; abundance: NA; j_gene: TRBJ2-7; CDR3aa: CASSPLEIYEQYF; CDR3nt: TGTGCCAGCTCACCTTTAGAAATCTACGAGCAGTACTTC
v_gene: TRBV7-8; d_gene: NA; abundance: NA; j_gene: TRBJ1-1; CDR3aa: CASKRRGEGEAFF; CDR3nt: TGTGCCAGCAAACGCCGGGGGGAGGGGGAAGCTTTCTTT
v_gene: TRBV5-1; d_gene: TRBD1; abundance: NA; j_gene: TRBJ1-6; CDR3aa: CASSRDRGDSPLHF; CDR3nt: TGCGCCAGCAGCCGCGACAGGGGAGATTCACCCCTCCACTTT
v_gene: TRBV11-2; d_gene: NA; abundance: NA; j_gene: TRBJ2-7; CDR3aa: CATAGAPYEQYF; CDR3nt: TGTGCCACTGCGGGGGCCCCCTACGAGCAGTACTTC
v_gene: TRBV18; d_gene: NA; abundance: once; j_gene: TRBJ2-7; CDR3aa: CASSLTRQGSYEQYF; CDR3nt: TGTGCCAGCTCCCTAACGCGGCAGGGGTCCTACGAGCAGTACTTC
v_gene: TRBV6-4; d_gene: TRBD2; abundance: NA; j_gene: TRBJ2-3; CDR3aa: CASSVSGGGTDTQYF; CDR3nt: TGTGCCAGCAGTGTTAGCGGGGGTGGCACAGATACGCAGTATTTT
v_gene: TRBV30; d_gene: NA; abundance: NA; j_gene: TRBJ1-3; CDR3aa: CAWSPLSSGNTIYF; CDR3nt: TGTGCCTGGAGTCCACTGAGCTCTGGAAACACCATATATTTT
v_gene: TRBV7-9; d_gene: NA; abundance: NA; j_gene: TRBJ1-1; CDR3aa: CASSLEGGTEAFF; CDR3nt: TGTGCCAGCAGCTTAGAAGGGGGAACTGAAGCTTTCTTT
v_gene: TRBV2; d_gene: NA; abundance: NA; j_gene: TRBJ2-1; CDR3aa: CASGSYNEQFF; CDR3nt: TGTGCCAGCGGCTCTTACAATGAGCAGTTCTTC
v_gene: TRBV10-1; d_gene: TRBD1; abundance: NA; j_gene: TRBJ2-1; CDR3aa: CASSESDSRGQEQFF; CDR3nt: TGCGCCAGCAGTGAGTCCGATTCTCGGGGACAGGAGCAGTTCTTC
v_gene: TRBV6-5; d_gene: TRBD1; abundance: NA; j_gene: TRBJ2-7; CDR3aa: CASSSDRGKSYEQYF; CDR3nt: TGTGCCAGCAGTTCCGACAGGGGAAAAAGCTACGAGCAGTACTTC
v_gene: TRBV2; d_gene: TRBD1; abundance: NA; j_gene: TRBJ2-5; CDR3aa: CASRATGGQETQYF; CDR3nt: TGTGCCAGCAGAGCCACAGGGGGCCAAGAGACCCAGTACTTC
v_gene: TRBV11-2; d_gene: NA; abundance: NA; j_gene: TRBJ2-5; CDR3aa: CASSKSPSGETQYF; CDR3nt: TGTGCCAGCAGCAAATCCCCTTCGGGGGAGACCCAGTACTTC
v_gene: TRBV19; d_gene: NA; abundance: NA; j_gene: TRBJ1-4; CDR3aa: CASNLDSFNEKLFF; CDR3nt: TGTGCCAGTAACCTCGACAGCTTTAATGAAAAACTGTTTTTT
v_gene: TRBV6-6; d_gene: NA; abundance: NA; j_gene: TRBJ1-5; CDR3aa: CASSYWQGSNQPQHF; CDR3nt: TGTGCCAGCAGTTACTGGCAGGGCAGCAATCAGCCCCAGCATTTT
v_gene: TRBV29-1; d_gene: NA; abundance: few; j_gene: TRBJ2-6; CDR3aa: CSVLIVAGANVLTF; CDR3nt: TGCAGCGTGTTGATAGTAGCTGGGGCCAACGTCCTGACTTTC
v_gene: TRBV6-5; d_gene: NA; abundance: NA; j_gene: TRBJ2-1; CDR3aa: CASSYNRADEQFF; CDR3nt: TGTGCCAGCAGTTATAACAGGGCCGATGAGCAGTTCTTC
v_gene: TRBV7-2; d_gene: TRBD2; abundance: NA; j_gene: TRBJ2-5; CDR3aa: CASSLARGGRETQYF; CDR3nt: TGTGCCAGCAGCTTAGCGCGGGGGGGCAGGGAGACCCAGTACTTC
v_gene: TRBV4-3; d_gene: NA; abundance: NA; j_gene: TRBJ1-3; CDR3aa: CASSQDPPGDGNTIYF; CDR3nt: TGCGCCAGCAGCCAAGATCCTCCGGGGGATGGAAACACCATATATTTT
v_gene: TRBV7-9; d_gene: NA; abundance: once; j_gene: TRBJ1-1; CDR3aa: CASSSRTAMGPTEAFF; CDR3nt: TGTGCCAGCAGCTCTAGGACAGCGATGGGCCCGACTGAAGCTTTCTTT
v_gene: TRBV29-1; d_gene: NA; abundance: once; j_gene: TRBJ1-1; CDR3aa: CSVTAQGGEAFF; CDR3nt: TGCAGCGTAACGGCCCAGGGCGGTGAAGCTTTCTTT
v_gene: TRBV9; d_gene: NA; abundance: NA; j_gene: TRBJ2-2; CDR3aa: CASSLVDRAGELFF; CDR3nt: TGTGCCAGCAGCCTAGTAGACAGAGCCGGGGAGCTGTTTTTT
v_gene: TRBV10-3; d_gene: TRBD2; abundance: NA; j_gene: TRBJ2-1; CDR3aa: CAISELAGGRNEQFF; CDR3nt: TGTGCCATCAGTGAGCTAGCGGGGGGGCGGAATGAGCAGTTCTTC
v_gene: TRBV6-6; d_gene: NA; abundance: NA; j_gene: TRBJ2-4; CDR3aa: CASSPRERAKNIQYF; CDR3nt: TGTGCCAGCAGTCCCAGAGAGCGAGCCAAAAACATTCAGTACTTC
v_gene: TRBV6-1; d_gene: NA; abundance: NA; j_gene: TRBJ1-5; CDR3aa: CASSEEVGDTNQPQHF; CDR3nt: TGTGCCAGCAGTGAAGAAGTGGGGGACACCAATCAGCCCCAGCATTTT
v_gene: TRBV18; d_gene: NA; abundance: NA; j_gene: TRBJ1-1; CDR3aa: CASSPPGAVAFF; CDR3nt: TGTGCCAGCTCACCACCGGGGGCGGTTGCTTTCTTT
v_gene: TRBV25-1; d_gene: TRBD2; abundance: NA; j_gene: TRBJ2-1; CDR3aa: CASSALAGGPREQFF; CDR3nt: TGTGCCAGCAGTGCACTAGCGGGGGGGCCGCGTGAGCAGTTCTTC
v_gene: TRBV13; d_gene: TRBD2; abundance: once; j_gene: TRBJ2-7; CDR3aa: CASSRWERGGLPTYEQYF; CDR3nt: TGTGCCAGCAGCCGATGGGAGCGGGGGGGCCTTCCGACCTACGAGCAGTACTTC
v_gene: TRBV6-5; d_gene: NA; abundance: NA; j_gene: TRBJ1-6; CDR3aa: CASSYGGRGGNSPLHF; CDR3nt: TGTGCCAGCAGTTACGGAGGGCGTGGGGGAAATTCACCCCTCCACTTT
v_gene: TRBV6-1; d_gene: NA; abundance: few; j_gene: TRBJ1-3; CDR3aa: CASSEAGTSNTIYF; CDR3nt: TGTGCCAGCAGTGAAGCTGGGACATCCAACACCATATATTTT
v_gene: TRBV2; d_gene: TRBD2; abundance: NA; j_gene: TRBJ2-3; CDR3aa: CASSVSGAGADTQYF; CDR3nt: TGTGCCAGCAGTGTTAGTGGGGCGGGGGCAGATACGCAGTATTTT
v_gene: TRBV30; d_gene: NA; abundance: NA; j_gene: TRBJ1-2; CDR3aa: CAWETVNYGYTF; CDR3nt: TGTGCCTGGGAGACAGTTAACTATGGCTACACCTTC
v_gene: TRBV5-8; d_gene: NA; abundance: once; j_gene: TRBJ1-2; CDR3aa: CASSPQGTPLGYTF; CDR3nt: TGTGCCAGCAGCCCCCAGGGAACCCCTCTGGGCTACACCTTC
v_gene: TRBV6-1; d_gene: NA; abundance: NA; j_gene: TRBJ2-7; CDR3aa: CASIAVAEQYF; CDR3nt: TGTGCCAGCATTGCAGTAGCCGAGCAGTACTTC
v_gene: TRBV27; d_gene: TRBD1; abundance: few; j_gene: TRBJ1-4; CDR3aa: CASSFIDEGAVGIF; CDR3nt: TGTGCCAGCAGTTTCATCGATGAGGGGGCGGTGGGGATTTTT